This T cell receptor beta chain was identified during a study of T cell changes during pregnancy in multiple sclerosis. Assay used: immunoSEQ multiplex PCR; TCRdb lists only in-frame clones, some missing. The sample consists of approximately 100,000 clones, 85% to 95% of them appearing once. The CDR3 spans 16 residues. Per germline, CDR1 LNHDA and CDR2 SQIVND (reference sequence). Trimming took 6 bases from V and 0 from J, leaving 15 bases between them. The clonotype was recovered from a female donor with multiple sclerosis, enrolled in a pregnancy study. This chain connects TRBV19 to TRBJ1-5, with TRBD1 as a possible D gene (5 bases). The sequences come from peripheral blood, collected after pregnancy. CDR3 coding DNA: TGTGCCAGTAGGGGGAGGCAGGGCCCTAGCAATCAGCCCCAGCATTTT. The encoded protein is CASRGRQGPSNQPQHF.